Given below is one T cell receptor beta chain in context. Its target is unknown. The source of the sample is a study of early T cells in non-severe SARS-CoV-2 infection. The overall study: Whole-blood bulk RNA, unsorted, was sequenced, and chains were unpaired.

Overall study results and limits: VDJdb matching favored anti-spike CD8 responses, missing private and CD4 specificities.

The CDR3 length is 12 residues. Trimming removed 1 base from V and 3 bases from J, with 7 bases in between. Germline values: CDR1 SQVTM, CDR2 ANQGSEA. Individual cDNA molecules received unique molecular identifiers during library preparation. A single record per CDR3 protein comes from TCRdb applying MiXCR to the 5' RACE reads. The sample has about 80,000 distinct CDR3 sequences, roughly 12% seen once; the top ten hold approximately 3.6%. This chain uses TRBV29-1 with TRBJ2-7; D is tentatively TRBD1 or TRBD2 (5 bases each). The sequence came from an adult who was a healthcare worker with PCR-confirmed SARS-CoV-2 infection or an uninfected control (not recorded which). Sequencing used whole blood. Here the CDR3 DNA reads TGCAGCGTTGAAGGTGGGGGCTACGAGCAGTACTTC. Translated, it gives CSVEGGGYEQYF.